A selection of T cell receptor beta chains follows, all from one sample in a study of T-cell memory formation after mild COVID-19. TCRdb recomputed calls from the 5' RACE reads with MiXCR, one row per CDR3 protein. Among approximately 560,000 distinct CDR3 sequences, roughly 17% were seen once, and the ten largest hold less than 10%. Sequencing input: PBMCs or a T cell subset sorted from them (not recorded which). Source of these receptors: an adult woman who had mild COVID-19 (a few samples of this study predate the infection). Cell type and time point are not known. Each CDR3 is given with its conserved first and last residue. Rows give clone size only sometimes, using once, few, many, or a class for an expanded clone.

clone_size	v_call	j_call	cdr3_aa
few	TRBV19	TRBJ2-2	CASSTQGGMNTGELFF
NA	TRBV20-1	TRBJ1-2	CSAHRGIYGYTF
few	TRBV20-1	TRBJ2-7	CSARGLVDYEQYF
NA	TRBV12-3/TRBV12-4	TRBJ1-6	CASSSDSYNSPLHF
few	TRBV7-3	TRBJ1-6	CASSLTPVPDSPLHF
many	TRBV5-1	TRBJ2-1	CASSHSLRGMNEQFF
many	TRBV5-1	TRBJ2-7	CASSLAGTAYEQYF
NA	TRBV6-5	TRBJ2-7	CASRRTSRSPRYF
NA	TRBV19	TRBJ1-1	CASSIADRGQAEAFF
NA	TRBV5-6	TRBJ2-3	CASSSDRYYTDTQYF
few	TRBV7-3	TRBJ2-3	CASSWVSGEMQYF
NA	TRBV20-1	TRBJ2-3	CSARDRISDTQYF
NA	TRBV6-2/TRBV6-3	TRBJ2-7	CASSSRETLEQYF
many	TRBV19	TRBJ1-2	CASSSKLAGTNYGYTF
NA	TRBV7-9	TRBJ1-1	CASSSTGSATEAFF
NA	TRBV6-5	TRBJ2-7	CASSYLGLAETYEQYF
few	TRBV7-9	TRBJ1-5	CASNSAGQPQHF
NA	TRBV6-5	TRBJ2-3	CAAGGWRGMRADTQYF
few	TRBV29-1	TRBJ2-7	CSVVGQGTYEQYF
NA	TRBV23-1	TRBJ2-3	CASSGSGVVDTQYF
NA	TRBV7-6	TRBJ1-1	CASSGRADTEAFF
NA	TRBV27	TRBJ2-5	CASSKIVGVGYQETQYF
few	TRBV19	TRBJ2-1	CASSIPRLGSDEQFF
NA	TRBV10-3	TRBJ1-6	CAISESRGSYNSPLHF
few	TRBV7-6	TRBJ1-3	CASSPARSGTIYF
NA	TRBV6-6	TRBJ1-5	CASNPGQGYDQPQHF
few	TRBV6-6	TRBJ2-7	CASSKLGLAASGSYEQYF
NA	TRBV9	TRBJ1-1	CASSVNSGGPLKAFF
NA	TRBV20-1	TRBJ2-1	CSAAAGTGFFNEQFF
many	TRBV6-5	TRBJ1-1	CASSPGAEAFF
NA	TRBV6-6	TRBJ2-5	CASSYPSRTSGRERQETQYF
NA	TRBV7-6	TRBJ1-2	CASSFGPSGDYGYTF
few	TRBV5-1	TRBJ2-7	CASRQDSSHYEQYF
few	TRBV4-2	TRBJ2-2	CASSQRIKTPADSGRTGELFF
NA	TRBV29-1	TRBJ1-1	CSVKHPGTNTEAFF
NA	TRBV4-1	TRBJ2-7	CASSRGLSYEQYF
NA	TRBV11-2	TRBJ2-5	CASSENQGGWGRTQYF
many	TRBV20-1	TRBJ2-1	CSARPRAGGFSYNEQFF
few	TRBV7-9	TRBJ2-5	CASSSRDRGEQETQYF
once	TRBV5-5	TRBJ2-3	CASSLDTLSTDTQYF
NA	TRBV5-1	TRBJ2-1	CASSFPGGRNEQFF
few	TRBV5-6	TRBJ2-1	CASSQGAGSEQFF
few	TRBV14	TRBJ1-1	CASRRQGGAEAFF
many	TRBV7-2	TRBJ2-7	CASSRIAGVIHEQYF
few	TRBV5-8	TRBJ1-1	CASSLSDRNTEAFF
NA	TRBV6-5	TRBJ2-7	CASSPGTSGRAFIGEQYF
few	TRBV6-4	TRBJ1-2	CASSDSGISYTF
few	TRBV7-8	TRBJ1-2	CASSETAGYTF
NA	TRBV7-8	TRBJ2-5	CASSFPTLGRPGETQYF
few	TRBV15	TRBJ1-4	CATSARTGGKEKLFF
NA	TRBV12-3/TRBV12-4	TRBJ2-1	CASGGGQGFMNEQFF
NA	TRBV20-1	TRBJ1-2	CSADPRTGEHYGYTF
few	TRBV12-3/TRBV12-4	TRBJ1-1	CASSYTGPTEAFF